These T cell receptor beta chains were read from a single sample in a study of CD8 T cells in Susac syndrome. Via MiXCR, TCRdb re-called the immunoSEQ multiplex PCR reads, giving one row per CDR3 protein. The table shows about 180,000 distinct CDR3 sequences, with 85% to 95% occurring only once. The sequencing sample was made of CD4+ T cells from PBMCs. All receptors derive from a human donor with Susac syndrome. Both conserved end residues are part of each CDR3. The order of the fields is J gene, clone size, V gene, CDR3 length, D gene, CDR3 DNA, CDR3 protein. D genes are given only for firm matches. Clone size is shown for a subset of rows, as once, few, many or a class of expanded clone.

J gene: TRBJ2-3; clone size: -; V gene: TRBV20-1; CDR3 length: 15; D gene: -; CDR3 DNA: TGCAGTGCTAGGGTTCCTTCCCCTAGCGCAGATACGCAGTATTTT; CDR3 protein: CSARVPSPSADTQYF
J gene: TRBJ1-6; clone size: once; V gene: TRBV3-1; CDR3 length: 17; D gene: -; CDR3 DNA: TGTGCCAGCAGCCAAACCTCCCCAACAGGGTTTAATTCACCCCTCCACTTT; CDR3 protein: CASSQTSPTGFNSPLHF
J gene: TRBJ2-2; clone size: -; V gene: TRBV5-6; CDR3 length: 14; D gene: -; CDR3 DNA: TGTGCCAGCAGCTTGGGGAGACGGACCGGGGAGCTGTTTTTT; CDR3 protein: CASSLGRRTGELFF
J gene: TRBJ2-3; clone size: few; V gene: TRBV5-4; CDR3 length: 10; D gene: -; CDR3 DNA: TGTGCCAGCACTAGGAGTACGCAGTATTTT; CDR3 protein: CASTRSTQYF
J gene: TRBJ2-3; clone size: -; V gene: TRBV20-1; CDR3 length: 12; D gene: -; CDR3 DNA: TGCAGTGCTAGAGAAGGGTCGGATACGCAGTATTTT; CDR3 protein: CSAREGSDTQYF
J gene: TRBJ1-2; clone size: -; V gene: TRBV9; CDR3 length: 14; D gene: -; CDR3 DNA: TGTGCCAGCAGCGTAGGGACGGGGAGTTATGGCTACACCTTC; CDR3 protein: CASSVGTGSYGYTF
J gene: TRBJ2-1; clone size: once; V gene: TRBV12-3/TRBV12-4; CDR3 length: 11; D gene: -; CDR3 DNA: TGTGCCAGCAGTAACAGGGGAGGACAGTTCTTC; CDR3 protein: CASSNRGGQFF
J gene: TRBJ1-6; clone size: once; V gene: TRBV5-4; CDR3 length: 15; D gene: TRBD1; CDR3 DNA: TGTGCCAGCAGCTTGGACAGGGGGCAAGGTTCACCCCTCCACTTT; CDR3 protein: CASSLDRGQGSPLHF
J gene: TRBJ1-3; clone size: -; V gene: TRBV29-1; CDR3 length: 13; D gene: TRBD1; CDR3 DNA: TGCAGCGTCGGGGGACAGGTGGGAAACACCATATATTTT; CDR3 protein: CSVGGQVGNTIYF
J gene: TRBJ2-7; clone size: once; V gene: TRBV4-1; CDR3 length: 16; D gene: TRBD1; CDR3 DNA: TGCGCCAGCAGCCAAGACCCGACAGGGGGATCCTACGAGCAGTACTTC; CDR3 protein: CASSQDPTGGSYEQYF
J gene: TRBJ1-1; clone size: -; V gene: TRBV29-1; CDR3 length: 14; D gene: -; CDR3 DNA: TGCAGCGTTGAGAAATCAGGGGAGGACACTGAAGCTTTCTTT; CDR3 protein: CSVEKSGEDTEAFF
J gene: TRBJ2-5; clone size: -; V gene: TRBV24-1; CDR3 length: 16; D gene: TRBD1; CDR3 DNA: TGTGCCACCAGTGAGGGGCCGGGACAGGGTTTTGGGACCCAGTACTTC; CDR3 protein: CATSEGPGQGFGTQYF
J gene: TRBJ1-3; clone size: -; V gene: TRBV5-6; CDR3 length: 16; D gene: TRBD1; CDR3 DNA: TGTGCCAGCAGCCCGGAACAGGGGCGAACTGGAAACACCATATATTTT; CDR3 protein: CASSPEQGRTGNTIYF
J gene: TRBJ2-1; clone size: -; V gene: TRBV2; CDR3 length: 14; D gene: TRBD1; CDR3 DNA: TGTGCCAGCACGAGGGACAGCCCCGAGGGTGAGCAGTTCTTC; CDR3 protein: CASTRDSPEGEQFF
J gene: TRBJ2-5; clone size: -; V gene: TRBV15; CDR3 length: 18; D gene: TRBD1; CDR3 DNA: TGTGCCACCAGCAGAGACCCCACGGACAGGGGCTACCAAGAGACCCAGTACTTC; CDR3 protein: CATSRDPTDRGYQETQYF
J gene: TRBJ2-3; clone size: -; V gene: TRBV28; CDR3 length: 15; D gene: -; CDR3 DNA: TGTGCCAGCAAGACTTCGGGGGACGGCACAGATACGCAGTATTTT; CDR3 protein: CASKTSGDGTDTQYF
J gene: TRBJ2-5; clone size: -; V gene: TRBV20-1; CDR3 length: 15; D gene: -; CDR3 DNA: TGCAGTGCTAGTCCCACCGACAGAGTTCAAGAGACCCAGTACTTC; CDR3 protein: CSASPTDRVQETQYF